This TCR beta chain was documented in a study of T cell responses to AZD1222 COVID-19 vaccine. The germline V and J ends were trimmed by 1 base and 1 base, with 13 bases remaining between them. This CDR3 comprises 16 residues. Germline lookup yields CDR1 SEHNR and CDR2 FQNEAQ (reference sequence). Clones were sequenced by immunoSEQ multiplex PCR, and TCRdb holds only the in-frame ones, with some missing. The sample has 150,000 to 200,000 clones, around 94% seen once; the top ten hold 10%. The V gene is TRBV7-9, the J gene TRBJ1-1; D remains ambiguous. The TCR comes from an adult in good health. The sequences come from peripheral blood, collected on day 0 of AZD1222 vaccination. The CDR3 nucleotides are TGTGCCAGCAGCTTAGTGGGTGAAGCCTCGAACACTGAAGCTTTCTTT. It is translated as CASSLVGEASNTEAFF. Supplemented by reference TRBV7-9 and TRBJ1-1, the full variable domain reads DTGVSQNPRHKITKRGQNVTFRCDPISEHNRLYWYRQTLGQGPEFLTYFQNEAQLEKSRLLSDRFSAERPKGSFSTLEIQRTEQGDSAMYLCASSLVGEASNTEAFFGQGTRLTVV.